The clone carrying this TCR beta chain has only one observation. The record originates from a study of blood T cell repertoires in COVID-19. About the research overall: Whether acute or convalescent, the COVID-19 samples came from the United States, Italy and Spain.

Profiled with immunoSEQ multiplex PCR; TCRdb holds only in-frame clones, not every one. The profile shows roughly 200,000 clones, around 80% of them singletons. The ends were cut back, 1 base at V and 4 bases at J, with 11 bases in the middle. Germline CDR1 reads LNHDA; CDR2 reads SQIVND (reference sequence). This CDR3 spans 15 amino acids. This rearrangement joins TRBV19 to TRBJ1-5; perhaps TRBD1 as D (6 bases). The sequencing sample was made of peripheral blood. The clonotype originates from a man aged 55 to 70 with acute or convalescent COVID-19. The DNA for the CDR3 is TGTGCCAGTAGTATAGGCTGGCAGGGGAATCAGCCCCAGCATTTT. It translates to CASSIGWQGNQPQHF.